One and the same sample provided the 16 T cell receptor beta chains below, sequenced in a study of blood T cell repertoires in COVID-19. The protocol was immunoSEQ multiplex PCR, while the TCRdb copy is restricted to in-frame clones and leaves out a portion. The sample yields roughly 90,000 clones, around 90% seen once. The sequencing sample was made of peripheral blood. The receptors shown here come from a man between 40 and 49 years old with acute or convalescent COVID-19.

The CDR3: CASSQVAGDPSVYTQYF. In DNA form, the CDR3 reads TGCGCCAGCAGCCAAGTGGCGGGGGACCCGAGCGTCTATACGCAGTATTTT. The V gene is TRBV4-1, the J gene TRBJ2-3; 7 nucleotides line up with TRBD2. The CDR3 extends over 17 amino acids. Germline V gene lookup returns CDR1 MGHRA and CDR2 YSYEKL. Trimming removed 1 base from V and 7 bases from J; junction bases left unmatched: 14.

The rearrangement links TRBV9 to TRBJ2-2; 10 bases fit TRBD2. V shed 3 bases, J shed 3 bases, and the junction held 5 bases outside the gene matches. The germline V gene encodes CDR1 SGDLS and CDR2 YYNGEE. This CDR3 comprises 16 residues. The CDR3 DNA follows: TGTGCCAGCAGCGGAAGAGCGGGAGGGTACACCGGGGAGCTGTTTTTT. It encodes CASSGRAGGYTGELFF.

V and J are TRBV3-1 (or the pseudogene TRBV3-2) and TRBJ2-5; D is possibly TRBD2 (6 bases). Trimming shortened V by 7 bases and J by 5 bases, and 14 bases separated the two germline ends. CDR1 is LGHDT, CDR2 YNNKEL, per germline (reference sequence). The CDR3 covers 13 residues. The CDR3, as DNA: TGTGCCAGCAAGGAGGGGCCTCTTGAGACCCAGTACTTC. Encoded protein: CASKEGPLETQYF.

The gene calls are TRBV6-4 and TRBJ1-2; possibly TRBD1 for D (5 bases). Trimming cost V 4 bases and J 8 bases, with 8 bases left between them. Germline CDR1 reads MRHNA; CDR2 reads SNTAGT. The CDR3 consists of 11 residues. The CDR3 sequence is CASSAGFGYTF. CDR3 DNA: TGTGCCAGCAGTGCAGGGTTCGGCTACACCTTC.

The rearrangement joins TRBV10-2 to TRBJ1-1; D is ambiguous. The V end was cut by 4 bases, the J end by 0 bases, with 9 bases between. CDR3 length: 14 amino acids. Germline CDR1 reads WSHSY; CDR2 reads SAAADI. This CDR3 reads CASSVVRMNTEAFF. The CDR3 region has the DNA TGCGCCAGCAGTGTTGTCAGAATGAACACTGAAGCTTTCTTT.

This chain joins TRBV18 and TRBJ1-1, with D tentatively TRBD1 (6 bases). This CDR3 region has 13 residues. Germline V gives CDR1 KGHSH, CDR2 LQKENI. Trimming stripped 1 base from V and 3 bases from J, with 6 bases between. This CDR3 reads CASSPQGDTEAFF. Here the CDR3 DNA reads TGTGCCAGCTCACCACAGGGGGACACTGAAGCTTTCTTT.

The chain carries TRBV24-1 and TRBJ2-1; 14 bases are shared with TRBD2. The junction had 7 bases not matched to a gene; V was cut back by 7 bases and J by 6 bases. The CDR3 covers 16 residues. Germline V gene sequence: CDR1 KGHDR, CDR2 SFDVKD. This CDR3 is CATSLRLAGGINEQFF. CDR3 nucleotides: TGTGCCACCAGCCTCCGACTAGCGGGAGGGATCAATGAGCAGTTCTTC.

The chain is built from TRBV12-3 or TRBV12-4 and TRBJ2-5; TRBD1 is a possible D gene (5 bases). This CDR3 is 13 amino acids long. The ends were cut back, 6 bases at V and 5 bases at J, with 13 bases in the middle. CDR3 loop: CASSRQLSETQYF. The CDR3 nucleotides read TGTGCCAGCAGCAGACAGCTTTCGGAGACCCAGTACTTC.

The chain links TRBV13 to TRBJ1-3, with TRBD1 matching over 8 bases. Trimming at V came to 5 bases and at J to 8 bases, leaving 8 bases not matched to a gene. The CDR3 extends over 14 amino acids. Germline loops: CDR1 PRHDT, CDR2 FYEKMQ (reference sequence). DNA of the CDR3: TGTGCCAGCAGCCCCTACAGGGGGGAGGACACCATATATTTT. Its translation is CASSPYRGEDTIYF.

The chain is built from TRBV27 and TRBJ1-2; D unclear. The V and J ends lost 5 bases and 0 bases respectively, with 7 bases between them. In germline, CDR1 is MNHEY, CDR2 SMNVEV (reference sequence). The CDR3 runs 13 residues. The CDR3 DNA is TGTGCCAGCAGTCCCGCAGCTAACTATGGCTACACCTTC. Amino acid sequence: CASSPAANYGYTF.

The V and J genes are TRBV7-2 and TRBJ2-5; D not certain. V lost 1 base, J lost 1 base, and 4 bases lay in between. CDR1 SGHTA and CDR2 FQGNSA come from the germline V gene. The CDR3 length is 13 residues. In DNA, the CDR3 is TGTGCCAGCAGCTTAGTACTCCAAGAGACCCAGTACTTC. Its protein is CASSLVLQETQYF.

The V call is TRBV10-3, the J call TRBJ2-2, with TRBD2 matching over 13 bases. Unmatched junction bases numbered 8, after V lost 8 bases and J lost 5 bases. The CDR3 spans 16 residues. CDR1 is ENHRY and CDR2 is SYGVKD in the germline V gene. For the CDR3, the DNA is TGTGCCATCTCTGGACTAGCGGGAGTTGGAACCGGGGAGCTGTTTTTT. Translation: CAISGLAGVGTGELFF.

This clone appeared once. The chain has TRBV5-5 and TRBJ2-3, with D possibly TRBD1 on 6 matching bases. The V end lost 3 bases, the J end lost 0 bases, and 8 bases lay between the germline ends. This CDR3 has 14 residues. Per the germline V gene, CDR1 is SGHKS and CDR2 is YYEKEE (reference sequence). Here the CDR3 DNA reads TGTGCCAGCAGCTCGACAGGAAGCACAGATACGCAGTATTTT. It encodes CASSSTGSTDTQYF.

J is TRBJ1-6 and V is TRBV25-1; D remains unclear. CDR3 length: 13 residues. Germline lookup yields CDR1 MGHDK and CDR2 SYGVNS. Trimming removed 3 bases at V and 8 bases at J, with 8 bases between. CDR3 region: CASSDRADSPLHF. In DNA, the CDR3 is TGTGCCAGCAGTGATAGAGCGGATTCACCCCTCCACTTT. The full variable domain, its missing parts supplied by reference TRBV25-1 and TRBJ1-6, is EADIYQTPRYLVIGTGKKITLECSQTMGHDKMYWYQQDPGMELHLIHYSYGVNSTEKGDLSSESTVSRIRTEHFPLTLESARPSHTSQYLCASSDRADSPLHFGNGTRLTVT.

The chain links TRBV19 to TRBJ2-7; tentative D call: TRBD2 (5 bases). The CDR3 contains 11 residues. Looked up from germline, CDR1 is LNHDA and CDR2 is SQIVND (reference sequence). The germline V and J ends were trimmed by 6 bases and 6 bases, with 9 bases remaining between them. In DNA form, the CDR3 reads TGTGCCAGTAGCAGTGCGGGCGAGCAGTACTTC. Protein product: CASSSAGEQYF.

This chain links TRBV19 with TRBJ1-6; tentative D call: TRBD1 (5 bases). V lost 4 bases to trimming and J lost 4 bases, with 8 bases between them. The CDR3 has 14 residues. Germline V lookup: CDR1 LNHDA, CDR2 SQIVND (reference sequence). The CDR3 nucleotides are TGTGCCAGTAGTACGACAGCTTATAATTCACCCCTCCACTTT. It encodes CASSTTAYNSPLHF.